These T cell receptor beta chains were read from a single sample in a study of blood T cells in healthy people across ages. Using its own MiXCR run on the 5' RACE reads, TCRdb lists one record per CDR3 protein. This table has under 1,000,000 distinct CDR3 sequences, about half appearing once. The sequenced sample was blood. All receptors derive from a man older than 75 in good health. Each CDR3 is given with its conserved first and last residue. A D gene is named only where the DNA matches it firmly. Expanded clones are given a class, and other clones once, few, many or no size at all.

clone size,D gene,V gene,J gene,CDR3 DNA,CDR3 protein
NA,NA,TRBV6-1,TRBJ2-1,TGTGCCAGCAGTGAAGGACCATACCTCAATGAGCAGTTCTTC,CASSEGPYLNEQFF
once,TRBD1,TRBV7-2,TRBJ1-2,TGTGCCAGCAGCTTTTCCGAGACAGGGGGCATTTATGGCTACACCTTC,CASSFSETGGIYGYTF
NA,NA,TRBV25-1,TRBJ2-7,TGTGCTACCTCTAGGACGCTCTCCTACGAGCAGTACTTC,CATSRTLSYEQYF
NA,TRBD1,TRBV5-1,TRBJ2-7,TGCGCCAGCAGCTTACAGACAGGGGAAGGGCACGAGCAGTACTTC,CASSLQTGEGHEQYF
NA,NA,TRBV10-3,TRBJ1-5,TGTGCCACGACAGAGTCGACCAATCAGCCCCAGCATTTT,CATTESTNQPQHF
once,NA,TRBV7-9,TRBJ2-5,TGTGCCAGCAGCAAAGTCGCGGGGATAGAGACCCAGTACTTC,CASSKVAGIETQYF
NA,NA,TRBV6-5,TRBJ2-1,TGTGCCAGCAGTTACGACTTCTACAATGAGCAGTTCTTC,CASSYDFYNEQFF
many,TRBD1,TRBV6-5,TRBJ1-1,TGTGCCAGCAGAAAGGGGACAGGTGGAAGGACTGAAGCTTTCTTT,CASRKGTGGRTEAFF
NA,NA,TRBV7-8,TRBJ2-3,TGTGCCAGCAGCTTAGCCGGGACAATGAGCACAGATACGCAGTATTTT,CASSLAGTMSTDTQYF
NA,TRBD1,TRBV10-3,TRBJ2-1,TGTGCCATCAGGGATCGGGACAGGGGGAATGAGCAGTTCTTC,CAIRDRDRGNEQFF
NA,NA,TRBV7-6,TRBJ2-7,TGTGCCAGCAGCCCCCGCAGCAACTCCTACGAGCAGTACTTC,CASSPRSNSYEQYF
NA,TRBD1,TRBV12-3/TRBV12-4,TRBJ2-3,TGTGCCAGCAGTTCTGGGACAGACATCTCGGGCACAGATACGCAGTATTTT,CASSSGTDISGTDTQYF
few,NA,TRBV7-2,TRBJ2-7,TGTGCCAGCAGCTTACCGAACTACGAGCAGTACTTC,CASSLPNYEQYF
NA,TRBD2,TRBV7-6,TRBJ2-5,TGTGCCAACAGCTTAGCGGGCAGCAGTAGCGGGGAGACCCAGTACTTC,CANSLAGSSSGETQYF
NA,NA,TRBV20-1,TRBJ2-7,TGCAGTGCTAGTTCGGGGCTCGAGGGAGAGCAGTACTTC,CSASSGLEGEQYF
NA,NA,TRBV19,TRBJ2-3,TGTGCCAGTCGGGCAGAACGTAGCACAGATACGCAGTATTTT,CASRAERSTDTQYF
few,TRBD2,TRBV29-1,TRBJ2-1,TGCAGCGTCGACTTTACTAGCGGGAGTTTGGCTGAGCAGTTCTTC,CSVDFTSGSLAEQFF
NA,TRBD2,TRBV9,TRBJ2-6,TGTGCCAGCAGCGCAGCGGGAAACTCTGGGGCCAACGTCCTGACTTTC,CASSAAGNSGANVLTF
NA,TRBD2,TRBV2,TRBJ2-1,TGTGCCAGCAGTGAGTGGCTAGCGGGAGAATCCAGGCAGTTCTTC,CASSEWLAGESRQFF
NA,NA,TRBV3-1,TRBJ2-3,TGTGCCAGCAGCCAGGCGACGTTTCGAAACTGCTGTCACCCAGATACGCAGTATTTT,CASSQATFRNCCHPDTQYF
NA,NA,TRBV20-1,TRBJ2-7,TGCAGTGCTAAAGGGATGGGTGGTTACGAGCAGTACTTC,CSAKGMGGYEQYF
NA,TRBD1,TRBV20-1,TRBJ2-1,TGCAGTGCTACTCTGGGGGCAGGGGGTATTGGCGGACTCTACAATGAGCAGTTCTTC,CSATLGAGGIGGLYNEQFF
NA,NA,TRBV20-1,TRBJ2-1,TGCAGTGCTAGAGATCCCGGGGGCTCCGATGAGCAGTTCTTC,CSARDPGGSDEQFF
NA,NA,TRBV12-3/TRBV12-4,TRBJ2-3,TGTGCCGTAACCCGCATGAGCACAGATACGCAGTATTTT,CAVTRMSTDTQYF
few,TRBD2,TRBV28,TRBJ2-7,TGTGCCAGCAGTCAGCGGACTAGCGGGAGTTTCGCGAGGCAGTACTTC,CASSQRTSGSFARQYF
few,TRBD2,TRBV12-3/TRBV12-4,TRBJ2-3,TGTGCCAGCAACATAGCGGGCGATGCAGATACGCAGTATTTT,CASNIAGDADTQYF
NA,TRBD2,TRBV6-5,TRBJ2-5,TGTGCCAGCACACGAGCGGGACCACCGAGTCAAGAGACCCAGTACTTC,CASTRAGPPSQETQYF
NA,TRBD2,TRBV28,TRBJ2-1,TGTGCCAGCAGCCAGCCCCCGGGAACTAGCGGCAGAGTTCCACCGCTCTCCTCCTACAATGAGCAGTTCTTC,CASSQPPGTSGRVPPLSSYNEQFF
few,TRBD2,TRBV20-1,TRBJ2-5,TGCAGTGCTCGCCCCAGGGGCGGGAGGGTCCAAGAGACCCAGTACTTC,CSARPRGGRVQETQYF
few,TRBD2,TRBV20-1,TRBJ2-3,TGCAGTGCTCTCCCTGGGACTAGCGGGATAACAGATACGCAGTATTTT,CSALPGTSGITDTQYF
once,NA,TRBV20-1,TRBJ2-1,TGCAGTGCTAGAGCCGGGACTTTCTCCTACAATGAGCAGTTCTTC,CSARAGTFSYNEQFF
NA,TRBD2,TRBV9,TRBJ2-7,TGTGCCAGCAGCGCTGGCGGGAGATCTAGCGAGCAGTACTTC,CASSAGGRSSEQYF
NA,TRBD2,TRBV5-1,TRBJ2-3,TGCGCCAGCAGCAGGATAGTACGGGAGGGAGAGACGCAGTATTTT,CASSRIVREGETQYF
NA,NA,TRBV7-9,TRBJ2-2,TGTGCCGGCAGACCAGGGGGGGAGATCGTCACCGGGGAGCTGTTTTTT,CAGRPGGEIVTGELFF
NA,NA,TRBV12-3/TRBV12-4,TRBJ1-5,TGTGCCAGCAGACGGACAGCAAAGAATCAGCCCCAGCATTTT,CASRRTAKNQPQHF
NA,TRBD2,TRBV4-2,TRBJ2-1,TGTGCCAGCAGCCAAGTACTAGCGAGTTACAATGAGCAGTTCTTC,CASSQVLASYNEQFF
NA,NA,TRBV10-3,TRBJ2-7,TGTGCCAGCCCTATCAGGTACGAGCAGTACTTC,CASPIRYEQYF
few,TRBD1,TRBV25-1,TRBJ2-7,TGTGCCAGCAGTGACACCGGGACAGGGGTCTACGAGCAGTACTTC,CASSDTGTGVYEQYF
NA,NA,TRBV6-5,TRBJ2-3,TGTGCCAGCAGAACCGGGGCTAGGGGGTTCCCAGATACGCAGTATTTT,CASRTGARGFPDTQYF
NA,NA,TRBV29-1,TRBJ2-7,TGCAGCGTAGTGTACAGGGCCAACGAGCAGTACTTC,CSVVYRANEQYF
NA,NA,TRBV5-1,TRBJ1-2,TGCGCCAGCAGCTTGAGGGCAGAAGTTAACTATGGCTACACCTTC,CASSLRAEVNYGYTF
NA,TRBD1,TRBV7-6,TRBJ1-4,TGTGCCAGCAGCTCCCCGGACAGGGACCCGAGTGAAAAACTGTTTTTT,CASSSPDRDPSEKLFF
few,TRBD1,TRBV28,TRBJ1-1,TGTGCCAGCAGTCCCCCGGGACAGGTGAACACTGAAGCTTTCTTT,CASSPPGQVNTEAFF
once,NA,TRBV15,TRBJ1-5,TGTGCCACCAGCGGAAACAGTCCCTACAGCAATCAGCCCCAGCATTTT,CATSGNSPYSNQPQHF
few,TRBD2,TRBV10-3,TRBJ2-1,TGTGCCATCCAAGCGGGAGAGTTCAATGAGCAGTTCTTC,CAIQAGEFNEQFF
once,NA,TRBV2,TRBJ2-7,TGTGCCAGCAGTGAAGGCCAGTCTACGGTCTACGAGCAGTACTTC,CASSEGQSTVYEQYF
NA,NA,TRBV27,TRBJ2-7,TGTGCCAGCAACCGCCGGGACGGCTCCTACGTGCAGTACTTC,CASNRRDGSYVQYF
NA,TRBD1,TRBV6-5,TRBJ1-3,TGTGCCAGCAGTTACCGCGGGACAGGGGTTAGCTCTGGAAACACCATATATTTT,CASSYRGTGVSSGNTIYF
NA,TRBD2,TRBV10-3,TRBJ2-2,TGTGCCATCAGTGAGTCGAGATCCAGCGGGAGGGGCGGCCGGGAGCTGTTTTTT,CAISESRSSGRGGRELFF
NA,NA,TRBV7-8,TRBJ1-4,TGTGCCAGCGGAAGGCTGGGCCTATTCGGAGAAAAACTGTTTTTT,CASGRLGLFGEKLFF
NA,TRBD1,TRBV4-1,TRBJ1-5,TGCGCCAGCAGCCAAGTCCCGGGACAGGGGGCGAGCAATCAGCCCCAGCATTTT,CASSQVPGQGASNQPQHF
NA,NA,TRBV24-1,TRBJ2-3,TGTGCCACCAGTGATTTCGCCCCACGGGATACGCAGTATTTT,CATSDFAPRDTQYF
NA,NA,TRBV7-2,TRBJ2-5,TGTGCCAGCAGCATTGGGACACCGGGAGAGACCCAGTACTTC,CASSIGTPGETQYF
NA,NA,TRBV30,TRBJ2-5,TGTGCCTGGAATAGGCAAACCCAAGAGACCCAGTACTTC,CAWNRQTQETQYF
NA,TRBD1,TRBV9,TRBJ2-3,TGTGCCAGCAAGCCGGGACAGGGAACAGATACGCAGTATTTT,CASKPGQGTDTQYF